These T cell receptor beta chains were read from a single sample in a study of human T cells and chemical hapten exposure. Each CDR3 protein gets one entry after TCRdb re-called the RACE reads with MiXCR. This repertoire shows 300,000 to 450,000 distinct CDR3 sequences, approximately 4.4% found once; its top ten account for about 2.2%. The sequences come from whole blood, collected in connection with sensitization to the hapten diphenylcyclopropenone (DPC). These receptors were obtained from a woman aged 50 to 60 with alopecia areata. Some clones in this sample may be carry-over from other donors' samples. CDR3s include the opening cysteine and the closing phenylalanine or tryptophan. A D gene is named only where the DNA matches it firmly. Not every row has a clone size; where given, it reads once, few, many or a size class.

DNA	CDR3	D	V	J	length	size
TGTGCCAGCAGTCCAGCGGGGGGGTACGAGCAGTACTTC	CASSPAGGYEQYF	TRBD2	TRBV12-3/TRBV12-4	TRBJ2-7	13	few
TGCAGCGTTGACTCGCTCGAGGGTGGAGGCACTGAAGCTTTCTTT	CSVDSLEGGGTEAFF	.	TRBV29-1	TRBJ1-1	15	many
TGTGCCTGGAGTGTTACAGGGGCGAACACTGAAGCTTTCTTT	CAWSVTGANTEAFF	TRBD1	TRBV30	TRBJ1-1	14	.
TGCAGTGCTGGAGGTGGGGGCGATTACTCTGGAAACACCATATATTTT	CSAGGGGDYSGNTIYF	.	TRBV20-1	TRBJ1-3	16	.
TGTGCCATCAGTGAACCGGGAGGGCCGGTAAATGAGCAGTTCTTC	CAISEPGGPVNEQFF	TRBD2	TRBV10-3	TRBJ2-1	15	many
TGTGCCAGCAGTTACCCGCAGGTGCTCCAAGAGACCCAGTACTTC	CASSYPQVLQETQYF	.	TRBV6-2/TRBV6-3	TRBJ2-5	15	.
TGTGCCATCAGGGCGGACAGACACACAGATACGCAGTATTTT	CAIRADRHTDTQYF	.	TRBV10-3	TRBJ2-3	14	.
TGTGCCAGCAGTCGCGAGGGAAGGGGAGGCTATGGCTACACCTTC	CASSREGRGGYGYTF	.	TRBV6-5	TRBJ1-2	15	many
TGCGCCAGCAGCCAAGAGATACCGGTGGTTCAGGGAACGGAGACCCAGTACTTC	CASSQEIPVVQGTETQYF	.	TRBV4-1	TRBJ2-5	18	few
TGTGCCAGCACCCACAGGGGGCTAGCTGAAGCTTTCTTT	CASTHRGLAEAFF	TRBD1	TRBV6-2/TRBV6-3	TRBJ1-1	13	many
TGTGCCAGCGGGGAGAGGCGGCTTACAAGAGAGGCCCAGTACTTC	CASGERRLTREAQYF	.	TRBV2	TRBJ2-5	15	few
TGTGCCAGCAGTTACTTCGTGTCCTCCACAGATACGCAGTATTTT	CASSYFVSSTDTQYF	.	TRBV6-2/TRBV6-3	TRBJ2-3	15	few
TGTGCCATCAGTGAGTCGGGGCGGGGGGCCACAGATACGCAGTATTTT	CAISESGRGATDTQYF	TRBD2	TRBV10-3	TRBJ2-3	16	many
TGCAGTGCTAGGGACAGAATGAACACTGAAGCTTTCTTT	CSARDRMNTEAFF	.	TRBV20-1	TRBJ1-1	13	many
TGTGCCAGTAGTATGGAAGCTGGGGAGCTGTTTTTT	CASSMEAGELFF	.	TRBV19	TRBJ2-2	12	few
TGTGCCAGCAGCCAATTCACGCAGGGGGGTCCTGGAAACACCATATATTTT	CASSQFTQGGPGNTIYF	TRBD1	TRBV3-1	TRBJ1-3	17	.
TGTGCCAGCAGTGAAGGGCCTAGCGGGGCCACAGATACGCAGTATTTT	CASSEGPSGATDTQYF	TRBD2	TRBV6-1	TRBJ2-3	16	many
TGCGCCAGCAGCCCGGACAGGGGGAAGAAGTATTTT	CASSPDRGKKYF	TRBD1	TRBV5-1	TRBJ2-3	12	many
TGCGCCAGCAGCCAAGTCTTCGGGTCCGTTCAGCCCCAGCATTTT	CASSQVFGSVQPQHF	.	TRBV4-1	TRBJ1-5	15	.
TGCAGCGTGAGCGGACAGGGCCACTATGGCTACACCTTC	CSVSGQGHYGYTF	TRBD1	TRBV29-1	TRBJ1-2	13	many
TGTGCCAGCAGCTTAGCGAGGACTAGTGGTCTTCCTGAGCAGTACTTC	CASSLARTSGLPEQYF	TRBD2	TRBV7-9	TRBJ2-7	16	.
TGTGCCATCAGTTCCTCTCAGGGTAGGAAAAGTGAGCAGTTCTTC	CAISSSQGRKSEQFF	.	TRBV10-3	TRBJ2-1	15	.
TGTGCCAGCAGCCAAGTCCCGTACCAAGAGACCCAGTACTTC	CASSQVPYQETQYF	.	TRBV3-1	TRBJ2-5	14	many
TGCGCCAGCAGTGGCCCCGAGGACAGGGTAGCCAAAAACATTCAGTACTTC	CASSGPEDRVAKNIQYF	TRBD1	TRBV10-2	TRBJ2-4	17	few
TGTGCCAGCAGCTTAGGGGGGGAGAGAGAGACCCAGTACTTC	CASSLGGERETQYF	.	TRBV11-2	TRBJ2-5	14	.
TGCGCCAGCAGCCCCCTTATCTCAGGGGAACCCCTCCACTTT	CASSPLISGEPLHF	.	TRBV4-1	TRBJ1-6	14	few
TGTGCCAGCAGTTTTGTTCTACCGTCGACCTACGAGCAGTACTTC	CASSFVLPSTYEQYF	.	TRBV12-3/TRBV12-4	TRBJ2-7	15	many
TGTGCCAGTAGTGCCCGGGACAGAGATAATGAGCAGTTCTTC	CASSARDRDNEQFF	TRBD1	TRBV19	TRBJ2-1	14	many
TGTGCCAGCAGTCCCTCTGGCGGGAGTAGGTCCTACGAGCAGTACTTC	CASSPSGGSRSYEQYF	TRBD2	TRBV6-6	TRBJ2-7	16	many
TGTGCCAGCAGCCGTACTTGGGATGAGCAGTTCTTC	CASSRTWDEQFF	.	TRBV12-3/TRBV12-4	TRBJ2-1	12	many
TGTGCCAGCAGCTTACTTTCGACTAGCGGGAATTCGGGTGAGCAGTTCTTC	CASSLLSTSGNSGEQFF	TRBD2	TRBV7-2	TRBJ2-1	17	many
TGTGCCAGCAGTTTAATTGGGGCGGGAAACTATGGCTACACCTTC	CASSLIGAGNYGYTF	.	TRBV27	TRBJ1-2	15	many
TGTGCCATCAGTGAGTCGCTTGGGACACCCAATCCCTACGAGCAGTACTTC	CAISESLGTPNPYEQYF	.	TRBV10-3	TRBJ2-7	17	few
TGCATCGGGGGGGAGGCTAACTATGGCTACACCTTC	CIGGEANYGYTF	.	TRBV29-1	TRBJ1-2	12	.
TGTGCCAGCAGTGATTGGCAGGGGGCCTGGACAGATACGCAGTATTTT	CASSDWQGAWTDTQYF	TRBD1	TRBV2	TRBJ2-3	16	many